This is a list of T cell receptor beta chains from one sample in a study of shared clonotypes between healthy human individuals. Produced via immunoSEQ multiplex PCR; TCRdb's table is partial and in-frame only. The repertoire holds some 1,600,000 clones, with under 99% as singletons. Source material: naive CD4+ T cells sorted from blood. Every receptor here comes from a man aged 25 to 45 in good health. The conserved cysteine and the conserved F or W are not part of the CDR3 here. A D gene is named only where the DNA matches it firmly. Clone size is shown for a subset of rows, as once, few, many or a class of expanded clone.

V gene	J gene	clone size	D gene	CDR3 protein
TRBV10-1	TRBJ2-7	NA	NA	ASRSTEQY
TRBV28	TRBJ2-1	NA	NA	ASSLYRDRYNEQF
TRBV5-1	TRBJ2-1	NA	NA	ASRIGSSYNEQF
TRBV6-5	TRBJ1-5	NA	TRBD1	ASSRQGAAQPQH
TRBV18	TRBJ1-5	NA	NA	ASSALWEPNQPQH
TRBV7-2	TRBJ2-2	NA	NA	ASSLNAPGGGGELF
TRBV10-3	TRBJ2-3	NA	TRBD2	AIRETSGSDTQY
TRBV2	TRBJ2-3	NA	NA	ASSGGQY
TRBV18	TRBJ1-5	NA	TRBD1	ASSRLGQGSQPQH
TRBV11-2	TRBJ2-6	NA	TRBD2	ASSSPRGAGGGANVLT
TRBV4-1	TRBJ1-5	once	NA	ASSQVGSGAGQPQH
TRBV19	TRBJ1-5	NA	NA	ASSLLGNQPQH
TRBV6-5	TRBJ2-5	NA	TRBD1	ASSYWAQGAETQY
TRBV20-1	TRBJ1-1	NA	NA	ALDLDTEAF
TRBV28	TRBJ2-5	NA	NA	ASSSPGGRLTETQY
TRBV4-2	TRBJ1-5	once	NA	ASSQEGETGQPQH
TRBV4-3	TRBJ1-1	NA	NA	ASSQDPLGSEAF
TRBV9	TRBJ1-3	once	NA	ASSVVPPGLGSGNTIY
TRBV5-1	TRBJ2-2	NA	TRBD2	ASSLFLREVNTGELF
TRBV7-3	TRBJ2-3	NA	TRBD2	ASSLTAGELDTQY
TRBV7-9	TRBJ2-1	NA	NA	ASSLQRQVPYNEQF
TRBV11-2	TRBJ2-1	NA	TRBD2	ASSSRLAGEVGSYNEQF
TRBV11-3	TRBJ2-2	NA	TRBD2	ASSEMGGGSNTGELF
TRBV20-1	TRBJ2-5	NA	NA	SAGETQY
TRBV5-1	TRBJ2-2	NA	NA	ASRSGPRVGELF
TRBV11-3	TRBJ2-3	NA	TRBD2	ASSPGLAGVLGTQY
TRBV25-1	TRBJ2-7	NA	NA	ASGHSGSYEQY
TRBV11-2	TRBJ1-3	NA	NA	ASSPTGSGNTIY
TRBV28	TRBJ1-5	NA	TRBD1	ASSFRQGSNQPQH
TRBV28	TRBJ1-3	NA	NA	ASSLPGIFSGNTIY
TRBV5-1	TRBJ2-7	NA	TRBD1	ASSIGGTGNYEQY
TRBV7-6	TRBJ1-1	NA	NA	ASSPAAF
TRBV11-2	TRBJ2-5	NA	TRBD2	ASSPQGRGDTQY
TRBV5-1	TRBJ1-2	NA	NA	ASSRGVANYGYT
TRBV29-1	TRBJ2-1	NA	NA	SVRAGGGEQF
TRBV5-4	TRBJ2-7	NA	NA	ASSLNAIFDEQY
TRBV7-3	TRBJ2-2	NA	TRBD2	ASSFLAGGSGELF
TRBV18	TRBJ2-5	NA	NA	ASSPGREETQY
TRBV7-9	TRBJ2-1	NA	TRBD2	AANSASGRATYNEQF
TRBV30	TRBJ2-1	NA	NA	ASQVSGWDNEQF
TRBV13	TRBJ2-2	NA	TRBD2	ASSLKTVAGGPTGELF
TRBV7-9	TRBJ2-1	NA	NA	ASSPHLGYNEQF
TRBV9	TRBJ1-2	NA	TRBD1	ASSPRGQGFYGYT
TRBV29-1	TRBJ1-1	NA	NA	SAEGPHSNTEAF
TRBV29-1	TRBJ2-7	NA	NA	SVEARAEQY
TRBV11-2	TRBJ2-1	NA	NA	ASKSIRGRSYNEQF
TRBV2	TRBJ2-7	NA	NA	ASSEAKEVLTKSSYEQY
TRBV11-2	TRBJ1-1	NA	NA	ASTLTENTEAF
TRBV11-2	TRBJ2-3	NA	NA	ASSRRQIDTQY
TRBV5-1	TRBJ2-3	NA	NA	ASCWQGSKDTQY
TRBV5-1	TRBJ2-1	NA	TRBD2	ASSLASGINEQF
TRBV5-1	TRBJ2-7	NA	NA	ASSQAPGTSYEQY
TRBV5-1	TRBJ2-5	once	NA	ASSPQGATQETQY
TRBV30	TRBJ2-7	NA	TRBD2	AWTWGGGSSYEQY
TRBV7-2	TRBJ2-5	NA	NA	ASSLDGRIQETQY
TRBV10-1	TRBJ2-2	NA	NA	ASSESTGTGELF
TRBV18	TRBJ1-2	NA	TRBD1	ASSLIDRADGYT
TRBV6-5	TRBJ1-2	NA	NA	ASNSRGDYGYT